The 24 T cell receptor beta chains below were found in one sample sequenced in a study of shared T cell receptors in the human thymus. Produced via immunoSEQ multiplex PCR; TCRdb's table is partial and in-frame only. The data contain hundreds of thousands of clones, about 89% of them seen just once; the ten biggest clones take up roughly 0.0089%. In addition, the sample was reused for a study of human thymus T cells.

Sequenced sample: thymocytes. The receptor set was obtained from a boy under three years old with a congenital heart defect.

This chain links TRBV6-1 with TRBJ2-1, with TRBD2 matching over 13 bases. J gave up 9 bases and V 6 bases, and 5 bases lay outside the gene matches. Germline V gives CDR1 MNHNS, CDR2 SASEGT. The CDR3 sequence is 14 residues long. CDR3 nucleotide sequence: TGTGCCAGCAGGCGGACTAGCGGGAGTTTTGAGCAGTTCTTC. Residues: CASRRTSGSFEQFF.

This clone was picked up one time. The gene calls are TRBV5-1 and TRBJ2-7; 11 nucleotides agree with TRBD2. Losses at the gene ends were 6 bases for V and 6 bases for J; bases not matched to a gene: 5. The germline V gene has CDR1 SGHRS and CDR2 YFSETQ. The CDR3 is made up of 13 amino acids. This CDR3 reads CASKLAGEGEQYF. The CDR3 coding sequence is TGCGCCAGCAAACTAGCGGGGGAAGGCGAGCAGTACTTC.

The chain recombines TRBV6-6 with TRBJ2-7; D may be TRBD1 (6 bases). V lost 2 bases, J lost 2 bases, and 13 bases lay in between. Looked up from germline, CDR1 is MNHNY and CDR2 is SVGAGI (reference sequence). The CDR3 has 15 amino acids. The CDR3: CASSYRSGQTYEQYF. CDR3 DNA sequence: TGTGCCAGCAGTTACCGCTCCGGACAGACCTACGAGCAGTACTTC.

CDR3 coding DNA: TGTGCCAGCAGCTTCGGCAGGGCCCCCCCTGATAATTCACCCCTCCACTTT. It codes for CASSFGRAPPDNSPLHF. The chain couples TRBV5-8 to TRBJ1-6, with D possibly being TRBD1 (5 bases). The CDR3 runs 17 residues. Germline values: CDR1 SGHTS, CDR2 YDEGEE. The V gene lost 2 bases and the J gene lost 5 bases, with 17 bases spanning the gap.

The chain joins TRBV28 to TRBJ1-5, with D possibly matching TRBD1 (6 bases). This CDR3 comprises 16 residues. The V end lost 8 bases, the J end lost 6 bases, and 23 bases lay between the germline ends. Germline V gene data show CDR1 as MDHEN and CDR2 as SYDVKM. CDR3 DNA sequence: TGTGCCAGCGGCGGACCGGGGGAGGGGGAGGTTCAGCCCCAGCATTTT. Its protein is CASGGPGEGEVQPQHF.

J is TRBJ2-7 and V is TRBV7-9; a weak D match, TRBD2 (5 bases). Germline loops: CDR1 SEHNR, CDR2 FQNEAQ (reference sequence). V was pared by 4 bases and J by 2 bases, with 12 bases between. CDR3 length: 14 amino acids. In nucleotides, the CDR3 is TGTGCCAGCAGCTCCACCGGGGTAACCTACGAGCAGTACTTC. Its translation: CASSSTGVTYEQYF.

The genes are TRBV10-3 and TRBJ2-1; 10 positions match TRBD2. The V and J ends lost 6 bases and 7 bases, in that order; junction bases with no gene match: 6. This CDR3 contains 14 residues. Per the germline V gene, CDR1 is ENHRY and CDR2 is SYGVKD. CDR3 amino acids: CAIRTTSGKNEQFF. The CDR3 bases are TGTGCCATCAGGACCACTAGCGGGAAGAATGAGCAGTTCTTC.

The rearrangement uses TRBV4-3 and TRBJ2-1; D is unclear. The CDR3 is made up of 13 amino acids. Germline CDR1 and CDR2: LGHNA and YSLEER. V lost 3 bases, J lost 8 bases, and 11 bases lay in between. The CDR3 DNA follows: TGCGCCAGCAGCCAGGATGGGCGCCATGAGCAGTTCTTC. Translation gives CASSQDGRHEQFF.

The rearrangement links TRBV4-1 to TRBJ2-2; 10 nucleotides agree with TRBD2. The trim removed 0 bases at V and 6 bases at J, leaving 4 bases unmatched. The CDR3 spans 16 residues. Per germline, CDR1 MGHRA and CDR2 YSYEKL. The CDR3 is CASSQDSSGRPGELFF. DNA of the CDR3: TGCGCCAGCAGCCAAGATAGTAGCGGGAGGCCCGGGGAGCTGTTTTTT.

This clone appeared a single time. The rearrangement links TRBV4-1 to TRBJ2-2; possible D gene TRBD2, 7 bases. The length of the CDR3 is 16 residues. The V and J ends lost 5 bases and 7 bases respectively, with 20 bases between them. Germline values: CDR1 MGHRA, CDR2 YSYEKL. Here the CDR3 DNA reads TGCGCCAGCAGCTACCTTACAGGGAGGGCAGACGGGGAGCTGTTTTTT. It encodes CASSYLTGRADGELFF.

The chain's CDR3 is CASSHKDPGQGSGANVLTF. CDR3 in DNA: TGCGCCAGCAGCCATAAGGACCCGGGACAGGGATCTGGGGCCAACGTCCTGACTTTC. The genes are TRBV4-1 and TRBJ2-6, with 9 bases identical to TRBD1. With V trimmed by 3 bases and J by 1 base, 10 bases remained unmatched. Germline values: CDR1 MGHRA, CDR2 YSYEKL. The CDR3 spans 19 residues.

This rearrangement joins TRBV4-1 to TRBJ1-1; D unclear. The germline V gene encodes CDR1 MGHRA and CDR2 YSYEKL. The CDR3 contains 17 residues. Trimming took off 4 bases at V and 1 base at J, with 19 bases between the two ends. CDR3 protein: CASSRSLPEGQNTEAFF. In nucleotides, the CDR3 is TGCGCCAGCAGCCGAAGTCTTCCCGAGGGCCAGAACACTGAAGCTTTCTTT.

This clone was found once. The chain uses TRBV6-5 and TRBJ2-7, with 7 bases identical to TRBD2. The CDR3 is made up of 12 amino acids. V gave up 11 bases and J gave up 2 bases; unmatched junction bases: 6. Germline V gives CDR1 MNHEY, CDR2 SVGAGI. CDR3 region: CAVGEGPYEQYF. CDR3 nucleotides: TGTGCCGTCGGGGAGGGACCCTACGAGCAGTACTTC.

The chain has TRBV19 and TRBJ1-1; 7 positions match TRBD1. Germline values: CDR1 LNHDA, CDR2 SQIVND (reference sequence). The V segment lost 4 bases and the J segment 0 bases; nucleotides outside the gene matches: 8. CDR3 length: 16 amino acids. This chain's CDR3 is CASSNQTGVMNTEAFF. In DNA form, the CDR3 reads TGTGCCAGTAGTAATCAAACAGGGGTTATGAACACTGAAGCTTTCTTT.

V usage is TRBV5-3 and J usage is TRBJ2-5, with D unresolved. TRBV5-3 is recorded as an ORF, its role being uncertain. The V end lost 6 bases, the J end lost 5 bases, and 17 bases lay between the germline ends. The CDR3 totals 14 residues. The CDR3 loop is CARNPPPLFETQYF. The CDR3 bases are TGTGCCAGAAACCCTCCCCCGCTATTCGAGACCCAGTACTTC.

The chain links TRBV15 to TRBJ1-1; TRBD1 might be the D (5 bases). Germline V gene lookup returns CDR1 LNHNV and CDR2 YYDKDF (reference sequence). The CDR3 spans 19 residues. V lost 0 bases and J lost 2, with 22 bases in between. Here the CDR3 DNA reads TGTGCCACCAGCAGAGATCCTCCGATGTGGGGCCGTCTAAACACTGAAGCTTTCTTT. Its protein product is CATSRDPPMWGRLNTEAFF.

The chain combines TRBV9 with TRBJ2-3, with 10 bases identical to TRBD2. V trimming: 0 bases; J trimming: 1 base; junction bases outside the gene matches: 8. Germline CDR1 reads SGDLS; CDR2 reads YYNGEE. This CDR3 is 18 amino acids long. The CDR3 is CASSVDPERGGGTDTQYF. CDR3 coding DNA: TGTGCCAGCAGCGTAGACCCAGAGCGGGGGGGCGGCACAGATACGCAGTATTTT.

This clone was detected only a few times. The chain recombines TRBV6-5 with TRBJ1-3, with TRBD1 identical over 7 bases. The V gene end was trimmed by 10 bases and the J gene end by 7 bases; junction bases not matched to a gene: 10. The V gene's germline CDR1 is MNHEY and CDR2 SVGAGI. There are 13 residues in the CDR3. This CDR3 reads CATRQGGRNTIYF. CDR3 bases: TGTGCCACCCGACAGGGAGGAAGGAACACCATATATTTT.

The CDR3, as DNA: TGTGCCAGCAGTTCCGCTACATTACAGGGAAGACGCACTGAAGCTTTCTTT. Residues: CASSSATLQGRRTEAFF. The chain combines TRBV28 with TRBJ1-1; maybe TRBD1 (6 bases). V was pared by 4 bases and J by 4 bases, with 22 bases between. This CDR3 spans 17 amino acids. Germline-derived CDR1 and CDR2 are MDHEN and SYDVKM.

The chain is built from TRBV4-3 and TRBJ2-1; TRBD2 agrees at 8 bases. With V trimmed by 0 bases and J by 9 bases, 19 bases remained unmatched. The CDR3 sequence is 19 residues long. The V gene's germline CDR1 is LGHNA and CDR2 YSLEER. The CDR3 region has the DNA TGCGCCAGCAGCCAAGAGGGATTTGCGGGAGGACGTTGGGCGGGTGAGCAGTTCTTC. Its protein is CASSQEGFAGGRWAGEQFF.

This clone was detected once. The gene calls are TRBV5-1 and TRBJ2-7, with 8 bases identical to TRBD2. CDR1 SGHRS and CDR2 YFSETQ come from the germline V gene. V was clipped by 2 bases and J by 4 bases; unmatched bases: 8. The CDR3 loop spans 15 amino acids. The DNA of the CDR3 is TGCGCCAGCAGCTTTTTAAGCGGGAGAGTTTACGAGCAGTACTTC. Its translation: CASSFLSGRVYEQYF.

The chain joins TRBV29-1 to TRBJ1-3, with 10 bases identical to TRBD1. V lost 3 bases, J lost 0 bases, and 5 bases stayed unmatched. Per germline, CDR1 SQVTM and CDR2 ANQGSEA. The CDR3 extends over 16 amino acids. Written as DNA, the CDR3 is TGCAGCGTTGAGGGGACAGGGGAAGGCTCTGGAAACACCATATATTTT. Translation gives CSVEGTGEGSGNTIYF.

This chain joins TRBV7-9 and TRBJ2-7; TRBD1 agrees at 9 bases. From germline, CDR1 is SEHNR and CDR2 FQNEAQ (reference sequence). CDR3 length: 17 amino acids. The J segment lost 1 base and the V segment lost 1 base, leaving 8 bases of the junction unmatched. The CDR3 is CASSLVGGQGGSYEQYF. CDR3 sequence (DNA): TGTGCCAGCAGCTTAGTAGGGGGACAGGGAGGGTCCTACGAGCAGTACTTC.

The chain is built from TRBV25-1 and TRBJ1-1; the D is unclear. V lost 8 bases, J lost 1 base, and 8 bases lay in between. Germline-derived CDR1 and CDR2 are MGHDK and SYGVNS. The CDR3 length is 12 residues. The CDR3 here is CASRGGNTEAFF. CDR3 sequence (DNA): TGTGCCAGCCGGGGAGGGAACACTGAAGCTTTCTTT. The whole variable domain, remainder taken from reference TRBV25-1 and TRBJ1-1, is EADIYQTPRYLVIGTGKKITLECSQTMGHDKMYWYQQDPGMELHLIHYSYGVNSTEKGDLSSESTVSRIRTEHFPLTLESARPSHTSQYLCASRGGNTEAFFGQGTRLTVV.